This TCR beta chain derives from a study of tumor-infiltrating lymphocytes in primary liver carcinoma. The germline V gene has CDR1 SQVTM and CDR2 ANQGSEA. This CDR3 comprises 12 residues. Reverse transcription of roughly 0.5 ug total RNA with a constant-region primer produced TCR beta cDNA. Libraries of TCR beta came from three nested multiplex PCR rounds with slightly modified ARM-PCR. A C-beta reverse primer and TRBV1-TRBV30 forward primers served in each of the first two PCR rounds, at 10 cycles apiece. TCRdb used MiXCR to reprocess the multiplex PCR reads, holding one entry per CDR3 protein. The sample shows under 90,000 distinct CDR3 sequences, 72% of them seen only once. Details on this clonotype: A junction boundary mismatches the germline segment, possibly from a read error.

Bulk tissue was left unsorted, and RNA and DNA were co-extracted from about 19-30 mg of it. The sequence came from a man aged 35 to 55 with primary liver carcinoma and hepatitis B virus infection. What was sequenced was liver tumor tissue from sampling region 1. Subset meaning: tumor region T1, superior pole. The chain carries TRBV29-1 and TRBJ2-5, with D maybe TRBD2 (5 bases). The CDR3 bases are TGCAGCGTTGATGAGGGAACAGAGGCCCAGTACTTC. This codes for CSVDEGTEAQYF.